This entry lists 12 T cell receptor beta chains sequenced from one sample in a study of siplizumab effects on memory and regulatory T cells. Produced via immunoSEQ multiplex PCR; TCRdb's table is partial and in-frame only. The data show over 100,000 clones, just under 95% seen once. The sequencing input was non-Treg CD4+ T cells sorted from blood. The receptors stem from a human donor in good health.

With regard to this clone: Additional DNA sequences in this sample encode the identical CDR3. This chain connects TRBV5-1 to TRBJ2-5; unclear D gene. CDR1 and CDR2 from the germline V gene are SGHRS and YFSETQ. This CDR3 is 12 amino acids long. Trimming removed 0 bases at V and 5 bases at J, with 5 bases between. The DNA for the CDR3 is TGCGCCAGCAGCTTGGCCGGGGAGACCCAGTACTTC. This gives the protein CASSLAGETQYF. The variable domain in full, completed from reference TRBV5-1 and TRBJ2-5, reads KAGVTQTPRYLIKTRGQQVTLSCSPISGHRSVSWYQQTPGQGLQFLFEYFSETQRNKGNFPGRFSGRQFSNSRSEMNVSTLELGDSALYLCASSLAGETQYFGPGTRLLVL.

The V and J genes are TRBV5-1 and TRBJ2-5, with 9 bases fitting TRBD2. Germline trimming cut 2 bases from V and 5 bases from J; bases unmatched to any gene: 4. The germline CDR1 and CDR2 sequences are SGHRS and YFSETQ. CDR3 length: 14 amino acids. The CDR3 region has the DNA TGCGCCAGCAGCTTAGCGGGGGGCAAGGAGACCCAGTACTTC. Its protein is CASSLAGGKETQYF.

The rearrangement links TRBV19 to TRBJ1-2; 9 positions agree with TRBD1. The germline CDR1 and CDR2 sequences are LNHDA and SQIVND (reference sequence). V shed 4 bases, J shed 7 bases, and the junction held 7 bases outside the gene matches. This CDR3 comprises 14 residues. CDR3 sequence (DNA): TGTGCCAGTAGTAACCGGGACAGGGTAATTGGCTACACCTTC. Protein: CASSNRDRVIGYTF.

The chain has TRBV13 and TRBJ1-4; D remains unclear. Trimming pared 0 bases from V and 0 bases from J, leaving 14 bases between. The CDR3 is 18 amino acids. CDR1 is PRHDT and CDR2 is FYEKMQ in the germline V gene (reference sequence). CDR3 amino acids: CASSLGPSSGATNEKLFF. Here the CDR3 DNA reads TGTGCCAGCAGCTTAGGACCCTCATCGGGTGCAACTAATGAAAAACTGTTTTTT.

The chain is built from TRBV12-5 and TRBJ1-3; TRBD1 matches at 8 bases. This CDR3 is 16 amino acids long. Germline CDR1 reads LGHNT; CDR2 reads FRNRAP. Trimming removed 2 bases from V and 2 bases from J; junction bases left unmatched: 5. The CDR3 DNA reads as TGTGCTAGTGGTTTGCCGACCAGGGGGCCTGGAAACACCATATATTTT. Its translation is CASGLPTRGPGNTIYF.

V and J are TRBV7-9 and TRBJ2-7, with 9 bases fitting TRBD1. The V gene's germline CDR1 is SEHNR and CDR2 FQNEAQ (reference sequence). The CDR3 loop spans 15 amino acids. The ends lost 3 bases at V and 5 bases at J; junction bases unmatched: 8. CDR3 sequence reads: CASSLTGTGKDEQYF. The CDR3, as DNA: TGTGCCAGCAGCTTGACCGGGACAGGGAAGGACGAGCAGTACTTC.

The CDR3 DNA reads as TGTGCCAGCAGCCTTACTCACACCGGGGAGCTGTTTTTT. Translated: CASSLTHTGELFF. The V call is TRBV7-3, the J call TRBJ2-2; D remains ambiguous. V lost 5 bases, J lost 3 bases, and 7 bases lay in between. The CDR3 is made up of 13 amino acids. Per the germline V gene, CDR1 is SGHTA and CDR2 is FQGTGA.

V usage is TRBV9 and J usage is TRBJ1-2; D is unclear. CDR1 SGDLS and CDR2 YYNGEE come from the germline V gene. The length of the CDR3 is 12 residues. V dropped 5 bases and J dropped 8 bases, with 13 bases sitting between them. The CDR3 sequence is CASRHIVEGYTF. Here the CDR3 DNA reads TGTGCCAGCAGGCACATAGTAGAGGGCTACACCTTC.

CDR3 region: CASSPAVTTDTQYF. As DNA, the CDR3 is TGTGCCAGCTCACCCGCGGTGACCACAGATACGCAGTATTTT. The chain has TRBV18 and TRBJ2-3; D unresolved. Deletions cut 3 bases from V and 2 bases from J, with 9 bases between. Germline CDR1 KGHSH, CDR2 LQKENI. The CDR3 length is 14 residues.

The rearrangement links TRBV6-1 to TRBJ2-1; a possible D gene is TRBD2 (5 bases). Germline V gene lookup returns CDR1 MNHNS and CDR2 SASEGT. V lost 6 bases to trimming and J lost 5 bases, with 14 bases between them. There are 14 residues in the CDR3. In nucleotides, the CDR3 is TGTGCCAGCAGGGCGGGCCCGGGAAACAATGAGCAGTTCTTC. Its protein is CASRAGPGNNEQFF.

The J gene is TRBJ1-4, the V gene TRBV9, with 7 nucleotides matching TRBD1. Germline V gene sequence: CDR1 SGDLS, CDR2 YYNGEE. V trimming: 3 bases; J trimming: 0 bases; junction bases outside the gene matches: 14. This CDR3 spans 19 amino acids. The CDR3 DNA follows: TGTGCCAGCAGCGCCCGCCGACAGGGACCCCTTGCAACTAATGAAAAACTGTTTTTT. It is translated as CASSARRQGPLATNEKLFF.

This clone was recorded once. In DNA, the CDR3 is TGTGCCAGCAGCCGTCTAGGGGGGCAGGGAGATGAGCAGTTCTTC. As protein: CASSRLGGQGDEQFF. The rearrangement links TRBV4-2 to TRBJ2-1; either TRBD1 or TRBD2 may supply D (6 bases each). V dropped 4 bases and J dropped 8 bases, with 18 bases sitting between them. CDR3 length: 15 amino acids. Germline V lookup: CDR1 LGHNA, CDR2 YNFKEQ.